A single sample is the source of the 4 T cell receptor beta chains below, sequenced in a study of cytomegalovirus exposure and HLA in healthy donors. PCR primers comprised 60 Vbeta and 13 Jbeta primers. Clones were sequenced by immunoSEQ multiplex PCR, and TCRdb holds only the in-frame ones, with some missing. Of about 190,000 clones listed, around 67% are singletons. What was sequenced was PBMCs. The receptors were sampled from a woman in her thirties in good health and CMV-seropositive.

There are a few counts of this clone. This chain uses TRBV12-5 with TRBJ2-1; 11 bases align to TRBD2. V lost 4 bases and J lost 6; bases outside the gene matches: 5. From germline, CDR1 is LGHNT and CDR2 FRNRAP. This CDR3 is built from 15 residues. In DNA, the CDR3 is TGTGCTAGTGGTTCCCAAGGACTAGCGGGCAATGAGCAGTTCTTC. It is translated as CASGSQGLAGNEQFF.

This chain joins TRBV10-3 and TRBJ2-3, with 11 positions matching TRBD1. CDR3 length equals 15 residues. CDR1 ENHRY and CDR2 SYGVKD come from the germline V gene. V gave up 6 bases and J gave up 9 bases; unmatched junction bases: 11. The CDR3 region is CAISQGGQGAKTQYF. The CDR3 DNA sequence: TGTGCCATCAGCCAGGGCGGACAGGGGGCGAAGACGCAGTATTTT.

The rearrangement links TRBV6-5 to TRBJ2-7; possible D gene TRBD1, 6 bases. This CDR3 is built from 14 residues. V was shortened by 0 bases and J by 6 bases, with 12 bases between the two germline ends. CDR1 is MNHEY and CDR2 is SVGAGI in the germline V gene. For the CDR3, the DNA is TGTGCCAGCAGTTACTCGGGCAGGGGTCGCGAGCAGTACTTC. This sequence encodes CASSYSGRGREQYF.

V gene TRBV11-2 combines with J gene TRBJ2-1; D not resolved. The germline CDR1 and CDR2 sequences are SGHAT and FQNNGV. The CDR3 is 13 residues long. Deletions cut 2 bases from V and 3 bases from J, with 5 bases between. CDR3 coding DNA: TGTGCCAGCAGCTTACGTTACTACAATGAGCAGTTCTTC. As protein: CASSLRYYNEQFF.